The clone carrying this T cell receptor (beta chain) was observed a handful of times. The target antigen is unknown. TCRdb analysed the 5' RACE reads with MiXCR anew, one entry per CDR3 protein. The data show some 420,000 distinct CDR3 sequences, around a sixth seen once. The CDR3 has 17 amino acids. After removal of 5 bases from V and 7 bases from J, the junction contained 11 bases not matched to a gene. This entry belongs to a study of T cells after yellow fever vaccination. Study summary: Those fractions that held only low numbers of cells were prepared using the SMART-Seq v4 Ultra Low Input RNA kit.

General observations from the study: The booster response re-showed most primary clones: 96% CD4, more than 80% CD8. When the response was secondary, it was weaker but reached its peak faster, day 5 versus 15.

The input for sequencing was PBMCs, taken before the yellow fever booster vaccination. This receptor was obtained from a young man who received the YFV17D yellow fever vaccine. V usage is TRBV12-3 or TRBV12-4 and J usage is TRBJ2-3, with 14 bases identical to TRBD2. The CDR3 DNA is TGTGCCAGCAGTCCAGGACTAGCGGGGGGTTCGGGGTATACGCAGTATTTT. This encodes CASSPGLAGGSGYTQYF.